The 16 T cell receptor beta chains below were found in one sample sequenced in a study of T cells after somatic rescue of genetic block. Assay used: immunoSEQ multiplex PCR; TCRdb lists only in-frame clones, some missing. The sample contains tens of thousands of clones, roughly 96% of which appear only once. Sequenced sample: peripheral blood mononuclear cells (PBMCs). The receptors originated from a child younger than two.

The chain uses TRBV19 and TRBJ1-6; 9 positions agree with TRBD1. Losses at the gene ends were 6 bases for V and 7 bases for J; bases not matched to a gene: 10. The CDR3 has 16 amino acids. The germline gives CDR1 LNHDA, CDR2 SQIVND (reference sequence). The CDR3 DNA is TGTGCCAGTAGGCCGCCCGGGACAGGGACGAATTCACCCCTCCACTTT. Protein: CASRPPGTGTNSPLHF.

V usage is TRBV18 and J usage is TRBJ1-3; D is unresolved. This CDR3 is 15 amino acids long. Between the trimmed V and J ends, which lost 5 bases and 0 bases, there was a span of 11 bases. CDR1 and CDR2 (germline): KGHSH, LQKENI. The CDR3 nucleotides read TGTGCCAGCTCAAAGGAGTTGGGCTCTGGAAACACCATATATTTT. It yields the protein CASSKELGSGNTIYF.

CDR3 DNA: TGTGCCTGGAGTAACGGGACTAGCGGGAGGGCCTATACAGATACGCAGTATTTT. Encoded protein: CAWSNGTSGRAYTDTQYF. The chain recombines TRBV30 with TRBJ2-3, with 16 bases matching TRBD2. The CDR3 has 18 residues. Germline-derived CDR1 and CDR2 are GTSNPN and SVGIG (reference sequence). V lost 2 bases and J lost 3; bases outside the gene matches: 8.

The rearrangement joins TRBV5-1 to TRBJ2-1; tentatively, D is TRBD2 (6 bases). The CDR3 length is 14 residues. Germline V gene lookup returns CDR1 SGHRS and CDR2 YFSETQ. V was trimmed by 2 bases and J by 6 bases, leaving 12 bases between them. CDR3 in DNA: TGCGCCAGCAGCTTACCTACTAGCCGCAATGAGCAGTTCTTC. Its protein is CASSLPTSRNEQFF. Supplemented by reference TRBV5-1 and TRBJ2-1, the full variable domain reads KAGVTQTPRYLIKTRGQQVTLSCSPISGHRSVSWYQQTPGQGLQFLFEYFSETQRNKGNFPGRFSGRQFSNSRSEMNVSTLELGDSALYLCASSLPTSRNEQFFGPGTRLTVL.

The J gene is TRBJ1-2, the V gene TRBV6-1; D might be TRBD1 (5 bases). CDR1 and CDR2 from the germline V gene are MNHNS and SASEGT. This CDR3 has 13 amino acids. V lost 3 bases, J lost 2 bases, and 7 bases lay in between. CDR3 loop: CASSEGGNYGYTF. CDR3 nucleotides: TGTGCCAGCAGTGAGGGGGGAAACTATGGCTACACCTTC.

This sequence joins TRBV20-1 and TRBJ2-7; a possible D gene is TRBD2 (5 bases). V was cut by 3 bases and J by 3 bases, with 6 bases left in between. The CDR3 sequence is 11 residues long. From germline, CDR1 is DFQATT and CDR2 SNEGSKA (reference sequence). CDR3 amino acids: CSARRDYEQYF. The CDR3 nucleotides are TGCAGTGCTAGGAGGGACTACGAGCAGTACTTC.

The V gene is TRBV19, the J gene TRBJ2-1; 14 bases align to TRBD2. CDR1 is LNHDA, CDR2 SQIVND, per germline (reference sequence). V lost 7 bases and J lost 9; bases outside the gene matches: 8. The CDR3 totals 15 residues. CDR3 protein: CASTHGTSGSTEQFF. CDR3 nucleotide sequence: TGTGCCAGTACCCATGGGACTAGCGGGAGTACTGAGCAGTTCTTC.

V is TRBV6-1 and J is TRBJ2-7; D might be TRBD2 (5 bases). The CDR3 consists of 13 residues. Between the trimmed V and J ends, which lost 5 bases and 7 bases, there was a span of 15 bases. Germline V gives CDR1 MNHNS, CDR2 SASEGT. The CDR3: CASSPSGRREQYF. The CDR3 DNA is TGTGCCAGCAGTCCCAGCGGACGGAGGGAGCAGTACTTC.

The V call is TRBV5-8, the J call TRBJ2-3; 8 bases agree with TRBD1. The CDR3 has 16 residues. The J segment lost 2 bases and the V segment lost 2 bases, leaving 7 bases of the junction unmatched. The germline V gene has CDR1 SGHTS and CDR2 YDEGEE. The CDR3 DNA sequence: TGTGCCAGCAGCTTTTTCAGGGGGCGTCACACAGATACGCAGTATTTT. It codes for CASSFFRGRHTDTQYF.

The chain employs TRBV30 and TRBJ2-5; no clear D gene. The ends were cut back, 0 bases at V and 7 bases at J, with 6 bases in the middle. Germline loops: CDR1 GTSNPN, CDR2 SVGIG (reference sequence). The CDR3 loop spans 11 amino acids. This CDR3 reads CAWSVDATQYF. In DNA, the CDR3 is TGTGCCTGGAGTGTAGACGCGACCCAGTACTTC. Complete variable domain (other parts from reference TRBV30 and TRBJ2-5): SQTIHQWPATLVQPVGSPLSLECTVEGTSNPNLYWYRQAAGRGLQLLFYSVGIGQISSEVPQNLSASRPQDRQFILSSKKLLLSDSGFYLCAWSVDATQYFGPGTRLLVL.

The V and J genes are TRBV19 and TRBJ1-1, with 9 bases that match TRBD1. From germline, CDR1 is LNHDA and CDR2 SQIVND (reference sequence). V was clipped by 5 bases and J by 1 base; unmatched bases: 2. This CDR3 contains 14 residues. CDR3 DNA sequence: TGTGCCAGTAGTCTGGACAGGGGGAACACTGAAGCTTTCTTT. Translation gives CASSLDRGNTEAFF.

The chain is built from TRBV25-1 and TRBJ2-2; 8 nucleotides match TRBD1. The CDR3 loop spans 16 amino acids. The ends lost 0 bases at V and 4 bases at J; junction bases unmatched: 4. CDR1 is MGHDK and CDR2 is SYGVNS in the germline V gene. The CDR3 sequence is CASSEYAGGSTGELFF. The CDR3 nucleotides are TGTGCCAGCAGTGAATACGCAGGGGGCAGCACCGGGGAGCTGTTTTTT.

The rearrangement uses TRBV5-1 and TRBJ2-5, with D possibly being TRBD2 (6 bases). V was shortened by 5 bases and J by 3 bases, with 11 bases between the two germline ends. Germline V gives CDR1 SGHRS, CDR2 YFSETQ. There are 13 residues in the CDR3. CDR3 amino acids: CASREIAEETQYF. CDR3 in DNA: TGCGCCAGCAGGGAGATAGCGGAAGAGACCCAGTACTTC.

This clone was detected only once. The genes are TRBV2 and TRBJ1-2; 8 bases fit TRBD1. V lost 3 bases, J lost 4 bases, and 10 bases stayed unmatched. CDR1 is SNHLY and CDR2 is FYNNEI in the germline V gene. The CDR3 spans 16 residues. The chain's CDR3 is CASSDNGQGARYGYTF. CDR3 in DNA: TGTGCCAGCAGTGATAACGGGCAGGGGGCCCGCTATGGCTACACCTTC. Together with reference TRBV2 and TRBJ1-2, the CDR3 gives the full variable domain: EPEVTQTPSHQVTQMGQEVILRCVPISNHLYFYWYRQILGQKVEFLVSFYNNEISEKSEIFDDQFSVERPDGSNFTLKIRSTKLEDSAMYFCASSDNGQGARYGYTFGSGTRLTVV.

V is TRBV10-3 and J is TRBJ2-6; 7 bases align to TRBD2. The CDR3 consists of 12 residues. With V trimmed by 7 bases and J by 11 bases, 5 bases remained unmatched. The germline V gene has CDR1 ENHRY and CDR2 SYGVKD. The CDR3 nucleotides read TGTGCCATCACCCGGGGAGGGGACGTCCTGACTTTC. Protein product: CAITRGGDVLTF.

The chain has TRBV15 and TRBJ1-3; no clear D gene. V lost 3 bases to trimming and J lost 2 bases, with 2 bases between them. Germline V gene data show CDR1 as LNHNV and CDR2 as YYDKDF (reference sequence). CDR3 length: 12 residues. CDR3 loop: CATSSPGNTIYF. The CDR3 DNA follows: TGTGCCACCAGCAGTCCTGGAAACACCATATATTTT.